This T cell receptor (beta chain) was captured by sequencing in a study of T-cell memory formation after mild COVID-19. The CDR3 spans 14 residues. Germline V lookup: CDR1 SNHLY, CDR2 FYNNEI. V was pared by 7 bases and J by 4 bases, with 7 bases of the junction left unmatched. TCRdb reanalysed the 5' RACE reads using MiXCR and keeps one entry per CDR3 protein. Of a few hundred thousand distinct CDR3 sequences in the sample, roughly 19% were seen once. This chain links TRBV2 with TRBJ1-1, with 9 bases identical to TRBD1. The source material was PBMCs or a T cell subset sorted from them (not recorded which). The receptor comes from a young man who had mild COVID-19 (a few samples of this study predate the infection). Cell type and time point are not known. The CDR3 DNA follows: TGTGCCAGCACCGAACAGGGGGCGAGCACTGAAGCTTTCTTT. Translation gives CASTEQGASTEAFF.